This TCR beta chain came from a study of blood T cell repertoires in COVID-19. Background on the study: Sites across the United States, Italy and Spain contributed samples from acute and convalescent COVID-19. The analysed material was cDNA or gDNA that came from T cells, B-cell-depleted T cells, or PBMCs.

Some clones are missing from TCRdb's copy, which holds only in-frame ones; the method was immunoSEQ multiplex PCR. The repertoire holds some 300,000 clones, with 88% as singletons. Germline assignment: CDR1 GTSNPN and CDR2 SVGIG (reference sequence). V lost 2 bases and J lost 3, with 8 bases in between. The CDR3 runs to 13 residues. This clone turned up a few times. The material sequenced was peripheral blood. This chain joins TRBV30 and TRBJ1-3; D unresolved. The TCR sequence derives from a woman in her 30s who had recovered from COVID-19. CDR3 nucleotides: TGTGCCTGGAGTAACGGTGATGGAAACACCATATATTTT. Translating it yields CAWSNGDGNTIYF.